The 32 T cell receptor beta chains given below trace back to one sample, sequenced in a study of PD-1 blockade in classical Hodgkin lymphoma (dated by TCRdb to the early 2020s). Read against the paper, the sample's time point label means: newly diagnosed, previously untreated cHL patient sample. Library preparation employed the immunoSEQ multiplex PCR assay. As stored in TCRdb, this immuneACCESS dataset retains in-frame rearrangements with V and J assigned. A fraction of the clones does not appear; measured against another copy, unresolved V genes explain less than half of the discrepancy, and the remainder lacks a known reason. The sample table holds some 23,000 clones, of which about 93% were seen once. The ten largest clones add up to around 3.6% of the sample. The material sequenced was peripheral blood mononuclear cells (PBMCs). Receptors originate from a human donor with classical Hodgkin lymphoma.

V is TRBV2 and J is TRBJ2-7; 8 positions match TRBD1. Germline values: CDR1 SNHLY, CDR2 FYNNEI. The trim removed 3 bases at V and 2 bases at J, leaving 6 bases unmatched. The CDR3 extends over 15 amino acids. CDR3 coding DNA: TGTGCCAGCAGTGATTCTGGACAGGGCGCCTACGAGCAGTACTTC. Residues: CASSDSGQGAYEQYF.

This clone was detected only a few times. This sequence joins TRBV7-2 and TRBJ2-7, with D possibly TRBD2 on 6 matching bases. The V end was cut by 5 bases, the J end by 6 bases, with 20 bases between. The CDR3 spans 15 residues. Germline lookup yields CDR1 SGHTA and CDR2 FQGNSA. In nucleotides, the CDR3 is TGTGCCAGCAGCAGACAGCGGGCCCGAACGATCGAGCAGTACTTC. Protein: CASSRQRARTIEQYF.

This clone appeared a single time. V gene TRBV6-8 combines with J gene TRBJ1-1; no reliable D call. In germline, CDR1 is MNHGY, CDR2 SAAAGT. Trimming shortened V by 6 bases and J by 0 bases, and 14 bases separated the two germline ends. This CDR3 is 15 amino acids long. CDR3 in amino acids: CASRHDEGVNTEAFF. CDR3 bases: TGTGCCAGCAGACACGATGAAGGAGTGAACACTGAAGCTTTCTTT.

The V gene is TRBV4-1, the J gene TRBJ2-1; D is perhaps TRBD2 (6 bases). CDR1 and CDR2 from the germline V gene are MGHRA and YSYEKL. This CDR3 has 15 residues. V lost 1 base and J 3 bases, leaving 10 bases between the germline ends. The CDR3 bases are TGCGCCAGCAGCCAAGTCGGGAGTCGCTACAATGAGCAGTTCTTC. Residues: CASSQVGSRYNEQFF.

The rearrangement joins TRBV30 to TRBJ2-7; 8 positions agree with TRBD1. CDR1 GTSNPN and CDR2 SVGIG come from the germline V gene (reference sequence). V lost 1 base and J lost 4; bases outside the gene matches: 3. CDR3 length: 13 amino acids. CDR3 sequence: CAWSGTGPYEQYF. The DNA of the CDR3 is TGTGCCTGGAGTGGGACAGGGCCTTACGAGCAGTACTTC.

The CDR3: CASSQAGGGEQFF. The CDR3 DNA reads as TGTGCCAGCAGCCAAGCGGGAGGAGGTGAGCAGTTCTTC. The V gene is TRBV9, the J gene TRBJ2-1, with 9 bases matching TRBD2. The CDR3 contains 13 residues. V was clipped by 4 bases and J by 9 bases; unmatched bases: 5. The germline CDR1 and CDR2 sequences are SGDLS and YYNGEE. Supplemented by reference TRBV9 and TRBJ2-1, the full variable domain reads DSGVTQTPKHLITATGQRVTLRCSPRSGDLSVYWYQQSLDQGLQFLIQYYNGEERAKGNILERFSAQQFPDLHSELNLSSLELGDSALYFCASSQAGGGEQFFGPGTRLTVL.

V and J are TRBV30 and TRBJ1-1; no firm D call. This CDR3 is 13 amino acids long. The V end lost 0 bases, the J end lost 0 bases, and 5 bases lay between the germline ends. From germline, CDR1 is GTSNPN and CDR2 SVGIG (reference sequence). As DNA, the CDR3 is TGTGCCTGGAGTGTAGACATGAACACTGAAGCTTTCTTT. The encoded protein is CAWSVDMNTEAFF.

This clone was found once. The gene calls are TRBV7-7 and TRBJ2-1; 10 bases line up with TRBD2. The CDR3 contains 16 residues. CDR1 and CDR2 (germline): SSHAT, FNYEAQ (reference sequence). V lost 1 base, J lost 2 bases, and 2 bases stayed unmatched. As DNA, the CDR3 is TGTGCCAGCAGCTTAGGAGCGGGGGGGACCTACAATGAGCAGTTCTTC. It codes for CASSLGAGGTYNEQFF.

The rearrangement links TRBV18 to TRBJ2-3; 7 bases are a match to TRBD2. Per the germline V gene, CDR1 is KGHSH and CDR2 is LQKENI. V was pared by 5 bases and J by 2 bases, with 4 bases of the junction left unmatched. This CDR3 has 14 residues. In DNA, the CDR3 is TGTGCCAGCTCAGTGCTAGCGGACACAGATACGCAGTATTTT. Amino acids: CASSVLADTDTQYF.

The genes are TRBV5-1 and TRBJ1-1, with TRBD1 matching 7 bases. V was pared by 6 bases and J by 0 bases, with 14 bases of the junction left unmatched. The CDR3 has 17 amino acids. Germline V lookup: CDR1 SGHRS, CDR2 YFSETQ. This CDR3 reads CASNSLRRDSMNTEAFF. The CDR3 coding sequence is TGCGCCAGCAACTCATTAAGACGGGACAGCATGAACACTGAAGCTTTCTTT.

The gene calls are TRBV4-2 and TRBJ1-1, with D possibly matching TRBD1 (6 bases). The CDR3 spans 14 residues. V was pared by 0 bases and J by 4 bases, with 9 bases between. Germline CDR1 is LGHNA and CDR2 is YNFKEQ. The CDR3 loop is CASSQDTGSTEAFF. As DNA, the CDR3 is TGTGCCAGCAGCCAAGATACAGGGAGCACTGAAGCTTTCTTT.

The genes are TRBV7-6 and TRBJ2-2, with 8 bases identical to TRBD2. CDR1 and CDR2 from the germline V gene are SGHVS and FNYEAQ. J gave up 6 bases and V 0 bases, and 3 bases lay outside the gene matches. The CDR3 runs to 15 residues. For the CDR3, the DNA is TGTGCCAGCAGCTTAGCTAGCGGGACTGCCGGGGAGCTGTTTTTT. Amino acid sequence: CASSLASGTAGELFF.

J is TRBJ2-3 and V is TRBV30; D is unclear. The CDR3 totals 14 residues. V was cut by 4 bases and J by 2 bases, with 13 bases left in between. Germline CDR1 is GTSNPN and CDR2 is SVGIG (reference sequence). This CDR3 reads CAWITVPPTDTQYF. CDR3 nucleotides: TGTGCCTGGATCACAGTCCCCCCCACAGATACGCAGTATTTT.

The rearrangement uses TRBV27 and TRBJ1-1; 7 positions match TRBD1. V dropped 4 bases and J dropped 2; count of bases not matched to a gene: 1. The CDR3 sequence is 13 residues long. In germline, CDR1 is MNHEY, CDR2 SMNVEV (reference sequence). The CDR3: CASSYRGNTEAFF. The CDR3 DNA reads as TGTGCCAGCAGTTACAGGGGTAACACTGAAGCTTTCTTT.

The V call is TRBV5-5, the J call TRBJ2-7; D may match TRBD1 or TRBD2 (6 bases each). The CDR3 totals 15 residues. Germline V lookup: CDR1 SGHKS, CDR2 YYEKEE (reference sequence). Trimming removed 4 bases at V and 6 bases at J, with 20 bases between. In DNA, the CDR3 is TGTGCCAGCAGCCCTCGGGGGCAGTCAGGCTTCGAGCAGTACTTC. Translation: CASSPRGQSGFEQYF.

V gene TRBV27 combines with J gene TRBJ1-2; 7 nucleotides align to TRBD1. The CDR3 runs to 13 residues. CDR1 and CDR2 (germline): MNHEY, SMNVEV (reference sequence). Trimming cost V 8 bases and J 4 bases; bases outside gene matches: 7. The CDR3 loop reads CASHTGVGYGYTF. In DNA form, the CDR3 reads TGTGCCAGCCATACAGGGGTTGGCTATGGCTACACCTTC.

CDR3 nucleotides: TGCAGCGCAGTGACAGGTTACTACGAGCAGTACTTC. Translating it yields CSAVTGYYEQYF. The chain joins TRBV29-1 to TRBJ2-7; maybe TRBD1 (6 bases). CDR1 and CDR2 from the germline V gene are SQVTM and ANQGSEA. CDR3 size: 12 residues. V was shortened by 7 bases and J by 3 bases, with 13 bases between the two germline ends.

V gene TRBV30 combines with J gene TRBJ1-3, with D possibly TRBD1 on 5 matching bases. The CDR3 extends over 15 amino acids. Germline lookup yields CDR1 GTSNPN and CDR2 SVGIG (reference sequence). V was trimmed by 2 bases and J by 0 bases, leaving 11 bases between them. CDR3 coding DNA: TGTGCCTGGAGTCTCGGGACGGCCTCTGGAAACACCATATATTTT. Translating it yields CAWSLGTASGNTIYF.

V usage is TRBV11-2 and J usage is TRBJ1-1, with 10 bases fitting TRBD1. After removal of 5 bases from V and 4 bases from J, the junction contained 7 bases not matched to a gene. The germline gives CDR1 SGHAT, CDR2 FQNNGV. CDR3 length: 15 amino acids. CDR3 loop: CASSKRQGAGTEAFF. The CDR3 DNA reads as TGTGCCAGCAGCAAACGACAGGGGGCTGGCACTGAAGCTTTCTTT. Together with reference TRBV11-2 and TRBJ1-1, the CDR3 gives the full variable domain: EAGVAQSPRYKIIEKRQSVAFWCNPISGHATLYWYQQILGQGPKLLIQFQNNGVVDDSQLPKDRFSAERLKGVDSTLKIQPAKLEDSAVYLCASSKRQGAGTEAFFGQGTRLTVV.

The chain carries TRBV5-6 and TRBJ2-5; 8 bases match TRBD2. The CDR3 runs 14 residues. V trimming: 0 bases; J trimming: 3 bases; junction bases outside the gene matches: 1. Germline V gives CDR1 SGHDT, CDR2 YYEEEE. The CDR3 sequence is CASSLVGGEETQYF. In DNA form, the CDR3 reads TGTGCCAGCAGCTTGGTCGGGGGGGAAGAGACCCAGTACTTC.

This sequence joins TRBV19 and TRBJ1-5; TRBD1 agrees at 7 bases. With 7 bases clipped from V and 5 bases from J, the junction kept 8 bases outside the gene matches. Germline V gene data show CDR1 as LNHDA and CDR2 as SQIVND (reference sequence). The CDR3 is 14 residues long. DNA of the CDR3: TGTGCCAGTAAAAACCGGGACAGAGATCAGCCCCAGCATTTT. It codes for CASKNRDRDQPQHF.

This sequence joins TRBV28 and TRBJ1-5, with D possibly TRBD1 on 6 matching bases. The CDR3 sequence is 14 residues long. V was pared by 2 bases and J by 6 bases, with 11 bases between. Germline V CDR1 and CDR2: MDHEN, SYDVKM. DNA for the CDR3: TGTGCCAGCAGTTTAAGAGGGGGGGGTCAGCCCCAGCATTTT. This gives the protein CASSLRGGGQPQHF.

The chain has TRBV7-2 and TRBJ1-1; D is unclear. The CDR3 is 13 amino acids. With 5 bases removed from V and 6 bases from J, the gap between germline ends came to 13 bases. Germline-derived CDR1 and CDR2 are SGHTA and FQGNSA. The CDR3 DNA sequence: TGTGCCAGCAGCCTAAGGGTTTACCCTGAAGCTTTCTTT. Translation: CASSLRVYPEAFF.

The genes are TRBV19 and TRBJ1-2, with D perhaps matching TRBD1 (6 bases). V lost 6 bases, J lost 6 bases, and 14 bases lay in between. The CDR3 length is 13 residues. CDR1 is LNHDA, CDR2 SQIVND, per germline (reference sequence). CDR3 loop: CASRRAGADGYTF. For the CDR3, the DNA is TGTGCCAGTAGGAGGGCGGGGGCTGATGGCTACACCTTC.

A single count supports this clone. This chain connects TRBV11-3 to TRBJ2-1; 9 bases agree with TRBD2. Per the germline V gene, CDR1 is SGHNT and CDR2 is YENEEA. This CDR3 is 17 amino acids long. The V and J ends lost 1 base and 7 bases, in that order; junction bases with no gene match: 11. The CDR3 spells CASSLAPLAGPKNEQFF. CDR3 nucleotides: TGTGCCAGCAGCTTAGCTCCCCTAGCGGGACCTAAAAATGAGCAGTTCTTC.

The chain links TRBV7-2 to TRBJ2-7; 9 nucleotides line up with TRBD1. Per germline, CDR1 SGHTA and CDR2 FQGNSA. The CDR3 runs to 16 residues. The V segment lost 8 bases and the J segment 4 bases; nucleotides outside the gene matches: 15. CDR3 residues: CASRRTGDPAGYEQYF. The CDR3 coding sequence is TGTGCCAGCCGCCGGACAGGGGACCCCGCGGGGTACGAGCAGTACTTC.

The chain combines TRBV5-1 with TRBJ2-7, with a possible D match to TRBD1 (5 bases). Germline loops: CDR1 SGHRS, CDR2 YFSETQ. V was clipped by 4 bases and J by 7 bases, with 15 bases between them. The length of the CDR3 is 13 residues. The CDR3 loop is CASSKEQGREQYF. As DNA, the CDR3 is TGCGCCAGCAGCAAGGAGCAGGGAAGGGAGCAGTACTTC. The complete variable domain, with remaining parts taken from reference TRBV5-1 and TRBJ2-7, reads KAGVTQTPRYLIKTRGQQVTLSCSPISGHRSVSWYQQTPGQGLQFLFEYFSETQRNKGNFPGRFSGRQFSNSRSEMNVSTLELGDSALYLCASSKEQGREQYFGPGTRLTVT.

The V gene is TRBV29-1, the J gene TRBJ2-3, with TRBD2 as a possible D gene (7 bases). Trimming shortened V by 2 bases and J by 2 bases, and 20 bases separated the two germline ends. The CDR3 runs 17 residues. Germline values: CDR1 SQVTM, CDR2 ANQGSEA. CDR3 amino acids: CSVERGGTETNTDTQYF. CDR3 DNA sequence: TGCAGCGTTGAAAGGGGGGGGACGGAAACCAACACAGATACGCAGTATTTT.

V is TRBV7-9 and J is TRBJ2-7; 8 bases line up with TRBD1. Germline V gene data show CDR1 as SEHNR and CDR2 as FQNEAQ (reference sequence). The V and J ends lost 5 bases and 4 bases, in that order; junction bases with no gene match: 4. The CDR3 consists of 13 residues. Written as DNA, the CDR3 is TGTGCCAGCAGCACACAGGGGGGTTACGAGCAGTACTTC. Residues: CASSTQGGYEQYF. The whole variable domain, filled in from reference TRBV7-9 and TRBJ2-7, reads DTGVSQNPRHKITKRGQNVTFRCDPISEHNRLYWYRQTLGQGPEFLTYFQNEAQLEKSRLLSDRFSAERPKGSFSTLEIQRTEQGDSAMYLCASSTQGGYEQYFGPGTRLTVT.

The genes are TRBV7-2 and TRBJ2-2; possible D gene TRBD2, 7 bases. Per the germline V gene, CDR1 is SGHTA and CDR2 is FQGNSA. V was trimmed by 1 base and J by 12 bases, leaving 24 bases between them. This CDR3 has 17 amino acids. CDR3 region: CASSLVGGAGRSEQLFF. CDR3 sequence (DNA): TGTGCCAGCAGCTTAGTAGGGGGGGCGGGTCGATCCGAGCAGCTGTTTTTT.

The V and J genes are TRBV6-5 and TRBJ1-1; tentative D call: TRBD1 (5 bases). The CDR3 spans 15 residues. V lost 0 bases, J lost 5 bases, and 13 bases lay in between. The germline V gene has CDR1 MNHEY and CDR2 SVGAGI. Written as DNA, the CDR3 is TGTGCCAGCAGTTACTCGCGGGAAAGGGGAACTGAAGCTTTCTTT. It encodes CASSYSRERGTEAFF.

The V gene is TRBV5-1, the J gene TRBJ2-4; possible D gene TRBD2, 5 bases. Trimming stripped 3 bases from V and 8 bases from J, with 9 bases between. CDR1 and CDR2 from the germline V gene are SGHRS and YFSETQ. The CDR3 totals 12 residues. DNA of the CDR3: TGCGCCAGCAGCTACGGGAAGGACATTCAGTACTTC. Protein sequence: CASSYGKDIQYF.